This T cell receptor (beta chain) is drawn from a study of T-cell reconstitution after alpha-beta-depleted transplantation in children. Study-wide results and caveats: Among T cells one year after transplant, newly produced cells accounted for most counts and diversity. Surviving thymic progenitors and recipient T cells were the source of high TCRbeta diversity at day 60 in some patients.

The table lists this clonotype with many counts. What it binds is unknown. Molecular barcoding with unique molecular identifiers was used for the TCRbeta library. TCRdb re-called the PCR reads with MiXCR, one entry per CDR3 protein. The table has 670,000 or so distinct CDR3 sequences, around 13% seen once; the top ten hold 0.79%. V was trimmed by 0 bases and J by 5 bases, leaving 16 bases between them. Germline V gene sequence: CDR1 DFQATT, CDR2 SNEGSKA (reference sequence). This CDR3 spans 15 amino acids. The chain recombines TRBV20-1 with TRBJ2-5; no clear D. This receptor was identified in a girl aged 2-10 years with congenital amegakaryocytic thrombocytopenia, due to receive a stem cell transplant. The specimen was PBMCs, collected before TCRalphabeta/CD19-depleted stem cell transplant. Written as DNA, the CDR3 is TGCAGTGCTAGAGATTCACTCTCAATGGACGAGACCCAGTACTTC. Translating it yields CSARDSLSMDETQYF.